This T cell receptor (beta chain) was captured in a study of response to subunit inactivated influenza vaccine. Regarding the study as a whole: The authors put forward the suggestion that each seasonal influenza vaccination may bring in only a limited number of new T cells.

Only a few counts were recorded for this clonotype. Its target is not known. Trimming took off 8 bases at V and 1 base at J, with 11 bases between the two ends. This CDR3 has 14 residues. The germline CDR1 and CDR2 sequences are SNHLY and FYNNEI. TCRdb re-called the RT-PCR reads with MiXCR, one entry per CDR3 protein. The sample has just over 300,000 distinct CDR3 sequences, roughly 20% seen once. The sequencing here drew on PBMCs from blood, taken approximately 20 months after vaccination. The V call is TRBV2, the J call TRBJ2-2, with D perhaps TRBD1 or TRBD2 (5 bases each). This clonotype originated in a man between 45 and 75 years old who received an inactivated influenza vaccine. CDR3 bases: TGTGCCAGCCGGGACGGATTGAACACCGGGGAGCTGTTTTTT. Translation gives CASRDGLNTGELFF.